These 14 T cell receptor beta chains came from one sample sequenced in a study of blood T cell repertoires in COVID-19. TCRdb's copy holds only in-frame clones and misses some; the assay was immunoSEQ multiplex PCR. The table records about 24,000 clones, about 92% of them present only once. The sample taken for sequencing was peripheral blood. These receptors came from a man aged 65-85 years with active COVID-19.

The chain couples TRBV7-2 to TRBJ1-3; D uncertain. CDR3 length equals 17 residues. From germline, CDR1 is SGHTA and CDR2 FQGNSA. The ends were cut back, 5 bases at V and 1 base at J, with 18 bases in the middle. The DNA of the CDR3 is TGTGCCAGCAGCCCCTTCGGGAGGGTCGATTCTGGAAACACCATATATTTT. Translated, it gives CASSPFGRVDSGNTIYF.

The CDR3 coding sequence is TGTGCCAGCAAGGTCGGAGGGGTAGGAAGGAATGAGCAGTTCTTC. This sequence encodes CASKVGGVGRNEQFF. The chain joins TRBV28 to TRBJ2-1; D is perhaps TRBD2 (6 bases). CDR1 is MDHEN and CDR2 is SYDVKM in the germline V gene. This CDR3 has 15 amino acids. Trimming took 7 bases from V and 7 from J, leaving 20 bases between them.

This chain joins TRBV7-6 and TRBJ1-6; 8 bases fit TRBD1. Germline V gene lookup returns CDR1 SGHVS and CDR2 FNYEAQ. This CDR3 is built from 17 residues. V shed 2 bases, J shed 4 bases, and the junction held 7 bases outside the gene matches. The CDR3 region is CASSLTRTGKYNSPLHF. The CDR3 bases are TGTGCCAGCAGCTTAACCCGGACAGGGAAATATAATTCACCCCTCCACTTT.

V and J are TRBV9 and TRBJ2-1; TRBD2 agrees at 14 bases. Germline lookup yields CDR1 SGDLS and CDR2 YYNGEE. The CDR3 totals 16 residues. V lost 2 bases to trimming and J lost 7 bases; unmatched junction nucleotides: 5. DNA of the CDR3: TGTGCCAGCAGCGTTCCGGGACTAGCGGGAGTTAATGAGCAGTTCTTC. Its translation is CASSVPGLAGVNEQFF.

CDR3 sequence (DNA): TGTGCCAGCAGCGACGGCGGTTCTGGGCAGCCCCAGCATTTT. Its translation: CASSDGGSGQPQHF. The chain carries TRBV9 and TRBJ1-5, with unresolved D. The V gene's germline CDR1 is SGDLS and CDR2 YYNGEE. The V end lost 3 bases, the J end lost 7 bases, and 14 bases lay between the germline ends. The CDR3 spans 14 residues.

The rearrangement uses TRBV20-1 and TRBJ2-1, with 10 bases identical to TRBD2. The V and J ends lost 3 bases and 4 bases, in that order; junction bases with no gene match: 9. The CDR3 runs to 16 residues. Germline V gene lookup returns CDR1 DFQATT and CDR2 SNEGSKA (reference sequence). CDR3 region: CSASTPGLASYNEQFF. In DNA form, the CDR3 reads TGCAGTGCTAGTACCCCGGGACTAGCGTCATACAATGAGCAGTTCTTC.

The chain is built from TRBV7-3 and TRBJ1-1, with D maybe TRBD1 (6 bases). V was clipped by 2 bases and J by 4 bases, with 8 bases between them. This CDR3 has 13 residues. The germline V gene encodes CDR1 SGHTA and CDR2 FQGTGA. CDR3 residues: CASSLLGGTEAFF. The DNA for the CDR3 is TGTGCCAGCAGCTTATTAGGGGGCACTGAAGCTTTCTTT.

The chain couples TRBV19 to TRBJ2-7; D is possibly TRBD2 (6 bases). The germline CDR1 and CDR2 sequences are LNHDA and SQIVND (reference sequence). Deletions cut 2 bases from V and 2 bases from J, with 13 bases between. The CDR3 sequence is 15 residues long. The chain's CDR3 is CASSIQAGRTYEQYF. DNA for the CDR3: TGTGCCAGTAGTATACAGGCAGGGAGGACCTACGAGCAGTACTTC.

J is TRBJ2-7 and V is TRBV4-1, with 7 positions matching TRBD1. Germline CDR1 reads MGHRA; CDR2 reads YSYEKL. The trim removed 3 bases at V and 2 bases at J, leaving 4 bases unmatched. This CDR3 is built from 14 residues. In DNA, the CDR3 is TGCGCCAGCAGCCACCAGACAGGGACCTACGAGCAGTACTTC. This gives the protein CASSHQTGTYEQYF.

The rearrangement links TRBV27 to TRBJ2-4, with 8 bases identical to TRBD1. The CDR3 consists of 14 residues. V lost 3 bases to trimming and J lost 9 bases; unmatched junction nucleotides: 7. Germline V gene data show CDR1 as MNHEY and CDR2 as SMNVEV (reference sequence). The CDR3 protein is CASSFPGQGAIQYF. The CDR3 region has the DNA TGTGCCAGCAGTTTCCCCGGACAGGGAGCCATTCAGTACTTC.

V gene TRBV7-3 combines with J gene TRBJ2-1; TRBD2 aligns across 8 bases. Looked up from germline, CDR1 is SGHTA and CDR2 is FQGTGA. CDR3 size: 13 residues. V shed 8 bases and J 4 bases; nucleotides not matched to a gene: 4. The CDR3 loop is CASGGGLYNEQFF. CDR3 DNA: TGTGCCAGCGGCGGGGGGTTATACAATGAGCAGTTCTTC.

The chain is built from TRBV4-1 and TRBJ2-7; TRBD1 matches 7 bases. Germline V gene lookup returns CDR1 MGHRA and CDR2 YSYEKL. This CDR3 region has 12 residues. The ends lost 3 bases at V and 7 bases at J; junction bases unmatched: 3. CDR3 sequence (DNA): TGCGCCAGCAGCCACCCAGGGGGAGAGCAGTACTTC. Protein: CASSHPGGEQYF.

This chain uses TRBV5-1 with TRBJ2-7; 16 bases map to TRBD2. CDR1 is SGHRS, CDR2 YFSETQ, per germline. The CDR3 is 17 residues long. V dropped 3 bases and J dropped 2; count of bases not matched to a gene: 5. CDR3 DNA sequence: TGCGCCAGCAGCTCCGCCGGGACTAGCGGGGGGGCCTACGAGCAGTACTTC. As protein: CASSSAGTSGGAYEQYF.

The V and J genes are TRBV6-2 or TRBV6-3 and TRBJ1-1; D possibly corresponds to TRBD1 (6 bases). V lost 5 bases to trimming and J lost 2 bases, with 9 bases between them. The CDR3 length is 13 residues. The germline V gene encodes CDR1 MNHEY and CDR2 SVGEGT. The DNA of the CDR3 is TGTGCCAGCAGTCTACAGGGAAACACTGAAGCTTTCTTT. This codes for CASSLQGNTEAFF.